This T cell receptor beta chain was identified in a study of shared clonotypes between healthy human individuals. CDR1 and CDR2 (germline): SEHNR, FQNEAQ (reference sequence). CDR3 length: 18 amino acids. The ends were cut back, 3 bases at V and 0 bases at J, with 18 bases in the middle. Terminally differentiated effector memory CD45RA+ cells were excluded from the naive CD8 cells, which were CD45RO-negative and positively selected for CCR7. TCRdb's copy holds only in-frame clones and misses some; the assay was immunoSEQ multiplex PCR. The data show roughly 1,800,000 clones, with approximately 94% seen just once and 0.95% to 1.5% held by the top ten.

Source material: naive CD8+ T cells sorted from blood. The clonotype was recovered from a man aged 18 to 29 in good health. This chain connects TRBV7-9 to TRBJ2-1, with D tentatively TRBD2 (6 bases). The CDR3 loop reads CASSFPNLAIISYNEQFF. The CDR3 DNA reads TGTGCCAGCAGCTTTCCAAACCTAGCGATCATCTCCTACAATGAGCAGTTCTTC.